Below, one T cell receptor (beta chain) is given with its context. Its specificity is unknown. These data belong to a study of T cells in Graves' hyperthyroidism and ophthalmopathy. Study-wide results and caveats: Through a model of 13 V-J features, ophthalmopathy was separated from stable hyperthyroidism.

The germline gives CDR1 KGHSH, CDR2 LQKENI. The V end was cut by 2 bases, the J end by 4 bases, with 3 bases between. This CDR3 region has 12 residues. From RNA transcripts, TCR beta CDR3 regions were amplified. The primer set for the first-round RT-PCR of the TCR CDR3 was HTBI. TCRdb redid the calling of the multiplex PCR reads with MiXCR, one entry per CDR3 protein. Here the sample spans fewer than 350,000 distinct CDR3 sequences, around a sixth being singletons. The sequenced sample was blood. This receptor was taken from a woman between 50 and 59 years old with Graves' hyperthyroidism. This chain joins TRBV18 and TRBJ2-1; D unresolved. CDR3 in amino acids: CASSPYYNEQFF. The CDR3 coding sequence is TGTGCCAGCTCACCATATTACAATGAGCAGTTCTTC. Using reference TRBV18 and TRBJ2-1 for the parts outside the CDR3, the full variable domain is NAGVMQNPRHLVRRRGQEARLRCSPMKGHSHVYWYRQLPEEGLKFMVYLQKENIIDESGMPKERFSAEFPKEGPSILRIQQVVRGDSAAYFCASSPYYNEQFFGPGTRLTVL.